This T cell receptor beta chain stems from a study of response to subunit inactivated influenza vaccine. Overall study findings and caveats: The authors put forward the suggestion that each seasonal influenza vaccination may bring in only a limited number of new T cells.

V gave up 5 bases and J gave up 10 bases, with 11 bases separating them. The germline V gene encodes CDR1 MNHEY and CDR2 SVGAGI. This CDR3 is built from 11 residues. One entry per CDR3 protein, called by TCRdb with MiXCR from the RT-PCR reads. This sample yields about 500,000 distinct CDR3 sequences, of which less than 7.5% are seen a single time; about an eighth belongs to the top ten. This clonotype was observed a few times. No antigen is known for it. Sequenced material: PBMCs from blood, taken roughly 24 months after vaccination. The chain has TRBV6-5 and TRBJ1-1; unclear D gene. The receptor was derived from a man aged 50 to 75 who received an inactivated influenza vaccine. The CDR3 DNA reads TGTGCCAGCAGTACTCCTCCCAGAGCTTTCTTT. This sequence encodes CASSTPPRAFF.